The 24 T cell receptor beta chains below come from one sample, sequenced in a study of cytomegalovirus exposure and HLA in healthy donors. Primers: 60 Vbeta forward and 13 Jbeta reverse. Data came from immunoSEQ multiplex PCR; TCRdb stores just in-frame clones and leaves some out. Of 270,000 or so clones listed, over 90% are singletons. Material for sequencing was PBMCs. The receptor set was obtained from a girl under 10 years old in good health and CMV-seronegative.

The chain carries TRBV6-5 and TRBJ1-2; D possibly corresponds to TRBD1 (5 bases). The CDR3 spans 14 residues. V lost 0 bases and J 8 bases, leaving 13 bases between the germline ends. In germline, CDR1 is MNHEY, CDR2 SVGAGI. The CDR3 nucleotides read TGTGCCAGCAGTTACTCCTCCAGGGCCCAAGGCTACACCTTC. It is translated as CASSYSSRAQGYTF.

This clone was recorded once. J is TRBJ2-7 and V is TRBV28; D is uncertain. Trimming shortened V by 2 bases and J by 7 bases, and 12 bases separated the two germline ends. Germline V CDR1 and CDR2: MDHEN, SYDVKM. CDR3 length: 13 residues. The CDR3 region is CASSLISTGEQYF. In DNA form, the CDR3 reads TGTGCCAGCAGTTTAATCTCGACTGGGGAGCAGTACTTC.

The rearrangement uses TRBV29-1 and TRBJ1-1, with 7 bases aligning to TRBD1. V shed 7 bases and J 2 bases; nucleotides not matched to a gene: 10. Germline V gene sequence: CDR1 SQVTM, CDR2 ANQGSEA. This CDR3 contains 14 residues. CDR3 bases: TGCAGCGCCATGGGACAGTGGGGTAACACTGAAGCTTTCTTT. Translated, it gives CSAMGQWGNTEAFF.

The genes are TRBV5-4 and TRBJ1-1, with a possible D match to TRBD1 (6 bases). The CDR3 sequence is 15 residues long. The V gene's germline CDR1 is SGHNT and CDR2 YYREEE (reference sequence). V dropped 2 bases and J dropped 2 bases, with 13 bases sitting between them. The CDR3 nucleotides are TGTGCCAGCAGCTTAGAACAGGGATTTAACACTGAAGCTTTCTTT. Its translation: CASSLEQGFNTEAFF.

J is TRBJ2-1 and V is TRBV15; perhaps TRBD2 as D (6 bases). This CDR3 region has 17 residues. Trimming removed 0 bases from V and 2 bases from J, with 14 bases in between. Germline V CDR1 and CDR2: LNHNV, YYDKDF (reference sequence). Here the CDR3 DNA reads TGTGCCACCAGCAGAGATCGAGGGACTTCCCCCTACAATGAGCAGTTCTTC. It encodes CATSRDRGTSPYNEQFF.

V is TRBV27 and J is TRBJ1-1; 7 bases match TRBD1. In germline, CDR1 is MNHEY, CDR2 SMNVEV (reference sequence). This CDR3 spans 13 amino acids. Trimming at V came to 6 bases and at J to 11 bases, leaving 12 bases not matched to a gene. CDR3 amino acids: CASSQGIGGTAFF. CDR3 sequence (DNA): TGTGCCAGCAGCCAGGGAATAGGGGGCACGGCTTTCTTT.

The chain joins TRBV5-8 to TRBJ1-1; 8 nucleotides agree with TRBD1. Germline values: CDR1 SGHTS, CDR2 YDEGEE. V gave up 3 bases and J gave up 1 base; unmatched junction bases: 2. The CDR3 length is 14 residues. The CDR3 DNA is TGTGCCAGCAGCTCCGACAGGGGGAACACTGAAGCTTTCTTT. The encoded protein is CASSSDRGNTEAFF.

The chain recombines TRBV7-2 with TRBJ2-1; TRBD2 matches 10 bases. The CDR3 contains 16 residues. V lost 4 bases, J lost 3 bases, and 6 bases stayed unmatched. CDR1 and CDR2 (germline): SGHTA, FQGNSA. CDR3 in DNA: TGTGCCAGCAGCTCGACTAGCGGGCTATACTACAATGAGCAGTTCTTC. The encoded protein is CASSSTSGLYYNEQFF.

A few counts support this clone. This rearrangement joins TRBV7-9 to TRBJ2-3; D is possibly TRBD2 (5 bases). V was clipped by 7 bases and J by 2 bases, with 16 bases between them. This CDR3 is 15 amino acids long. Germline CDR1 reads SEHNR; CDR2 reads FQNEAQ (reference sequence). CDR3 DNA: TGTGCCAGCATCACCCGGGATCGTGACACAGATACGCAGTATTTT. Its translation is CASITRDRDTDTQYF. The whole variable domain, filled in from reference TRBV7-9 and TRBJ2-3, reads DTGVSQNPRHKITKRGQNVTFRCDPISEHNRLYWYRQTLGQGPEFLTYFQNEAQLEKSRLLSDRFSAERPKGSFSTLEIQRTEQGDSAMYLCASITRDRDTDTQYFGPGTRLTVL.

CDR3 protein: CASSIDPSGVRNEQFF. CDR3 DNA sequence: TGTGCCAGTAGTATAGATCCTAGCGGGGTGAGGAATGAGCAGTTCTTC. This chain links TRBV19 with TRBJ2-1; 9 bases fit TRBD2. Germline-derived CDR1 and CDR2 are LNHDA and SQIVND (reference sequence). Germline trimming cut 0 bases from V and 7 bases from J; bases unmatched to any gene: 7. This CDR3 is 16 amino acids long.

The chain couples TRBV7-2 to TRBJ2-1, with D perhaps matching TRBD1 (6 bases). CDR1 and CDR2 (germline): SGHTA, FQGNSA. The CDR3 is made up of 11 amino acids. V was clipped by 6 bases and J by 15 bases, with 15 bases between them. CDR3 loop: CASSFTGWGFF. CDR3 sequence (DNA): TGTGCCAGCAGTTTCACAGGGTGGGGGTTCTTC.

This sequence joins TRBV5-8 and TRBJ2-2, with D unclear. The germline V gene has CDR1 SGHTS and CDR2 YDEGEE. The V gene lost 3 bases and the J gene lost 6 bases, with 12 bases spanning the gap. The CDR3 runs to 14 residues. The CDR3 reads CASSSPSSSGELFF. CDR3 nucleotide sequence: TGTGCCAGCAGCTCACCTTCTAGTTCCGGGGAGCTGTTTTTT.

The chain recombines TRBV19 with TRBJ1-4; D may be TRBD1 (6 bases). The germline gives CDR1 LNHDA, CDR2 SQIVND (reference sequence). The CDR3 covers 15 residues. V was pared by 3 bases and J by 4 bases, with 12 bases between. CDR3 sequence: CASSIRTALNEKLFF. Here the CDR3 DNA reads TGTGCCAGTAGTATCCGGACAGCCCTTAATGAAAAACTGTTTTTT.

V gene TRBV5-4 combines with J gene TRBJ2-7, with TRBD1 identical over 10 bases. Germline V gene lookup returns CDR1 SGHNT and CDR2 YYREEE (reference sequence). The J segment lost 7 bases and the V segment lost 4 bases, leaving 11 bases of the junction unmatched. The CDR3 spans 15 residues. CDR3 sequence reads: CASSLRQGAVGEQYF. Here the CDR3 DNA reads TGTGCCAGCAGCCTGAGACAGGGGGCAGTGGGAGAGCAGTACTTC.

The chain uses TRBV7-9 and TRBJ1-6; tentative D call: TRBD1 (5 bases). V lost 5 bases, J lost 7 bases, and 12 bases lay in between. This CDR3 is built from 14 residues. Germline V gene sequence: CDR1 SEHNR, CDR2 FQNEAQ (reference sequence). Here the CDR3 reads CASSPPGGNSPLHF. The CDR3 coding sequence is TGTGCCAGCAGCCCCCCGGGGGGGAATTCACCCCTCCACTTT.

This chain connects TRBV9 to TRBJ2-1, with D possibly TRBD2 on 6 matching bases. This CDR3 has 16 residues. Trimming removed 4 bases from V and 4 bases from J, with 18 bases in between. The germline CDR1 and CDR2 sequences are SGDLS and YYNGEE. CDR3 sequence: CASSPRLASAYNEQFF. For the CDR3, the DNA is TGTGCCAGCAGCCCCCGACTGGCTAGCGCTTACAATGAGCAGTTCTTC.

The rearrangement links TRBV7-2 to TRBJ1-1, with D hard to call. V lost 4 bases and J lost 7, with 13 bases in between. From germline, CDR1 is SGHTA and CDR2 FQGNSA. CDR3 length: 13 amino acids. The CDR3 here is CASSSLRGSEAFF. CDR3 nucleotides: TGTGCCAGCAGCTCCCTCCGAGGGAGTGAAGCTTTCTTT.

This chain links TRBV27 with TRBJ1-3; D is perhaps TRBD1 (5 bases). The germline gives CDR1 MNHEY, CDR2 SMNVEV (reference sequence). The CDR3 loop spans 14 amino acids. Trimming left V 4 bases short and J 2 bases short, with 9 bases between. The CDR3 nucleotides read TGTGCCAGCAGTTCAGGGTTCGCTGGAAACACCATATATTTT. Translation gives CASSSGFAGNTIYF.

The chain has TRBV4-1 and TRBJ1-4, with D tentatively TRBD1 (5 bases). This CDR3 spans 16 amino acids. CDR1 is MGHRA, CDR2 YSYEKL, per germline. Deletions cut 4 bases from V and 7 bases from J, with 19 bases between. The CDR3 reads CASSPFWGLPGEKLFF. For the CDR3, the DNA is TGCGCCAGCAGCCCTTTTTGGGGACTACCTGGTGAAAAACTGTTTTTT.

The chain employs TRBV27 and TRBJ1-4; D unresolved. The CDR3 sequence is 16 residues long. Germline CDR1 reads MNHEY; CDR2 reads SMNVEV (reference sequence). V was trimmed by 5 bases and J by 8 bases, leaving 21 bases between them. The CDR3 nucleotides read TGTGCCAGCAGTGGTGCCGTAGGATGGGCAAGAGAAAAACTGTTTTTT. Amino acids: CASSGAVGWAREKLFF.

The V gene is TRBV7-8, the J gene TRBJ1-2, with D maybe TRBD1 (6 bases). V was shortened by 2 bases and J by 7 bases, with 17 bases between the two germline ends. The germline V gene has CDR1 SGHVS and CDR2 FQNEAQ. The CDR3 covers 15 residues. In DNA, the CDR3 is TGTGCCAGCAGCTTAACGGACAGACATGCGGGTGGCTACACCTTC. Translation: CASSLTDRHAGGYTF.

The chain links TRBV4-2 to TRBJ2-5, with TRBD1 as a possible D gene (5 bases). Trimming cost V 4 bases and J 4 bases, with 13 bases left between them. The length of the CDR3 is 14 residues. Germline V gene sequence: CDR1 LGHNA, CDR2 YNFKEQ. The CDR3 is CASSPGPERETQYF. The CDR3 DNA sequence: TGTGCCAGCAGCCCAGGGCCCGAAAGAGAGACCCAGTACTTC.

V is TRBV7-9 and J is TRBJ1-5; D might be TRBD1 (6 bases). The CDR3 is made up of 14 amino acids. V was shortened by 1 base and J by 5 bases, with 9 bases between the two germline ends. The germline gives CDR1 SEHNR, CDR2 FQNEAQ (reference sequence). The CDR3 protein is CASSLGTAYQPQHF. The CDR3 DNA is TGTGCCAGCAGCTTAGGGACAGCCTATCAGCCCCAGCATTTT.

The V call is TRBV19, the J call TRBJ1-1; no clear D gene. The germline gives CDR1 LNHDA, CDR2 SQIVND (reference sequence). The germline V and J ends were trimmed by 3 bases and 10 bases, with 12 bases remaining between them. The CDR3 runs 12 residues. In DNA form, the CDR3 reads TGTGCCAGTAGTATGGGGAGACGGGGAGCTTTCTTT. It encodes CASSMGRRGAFF.